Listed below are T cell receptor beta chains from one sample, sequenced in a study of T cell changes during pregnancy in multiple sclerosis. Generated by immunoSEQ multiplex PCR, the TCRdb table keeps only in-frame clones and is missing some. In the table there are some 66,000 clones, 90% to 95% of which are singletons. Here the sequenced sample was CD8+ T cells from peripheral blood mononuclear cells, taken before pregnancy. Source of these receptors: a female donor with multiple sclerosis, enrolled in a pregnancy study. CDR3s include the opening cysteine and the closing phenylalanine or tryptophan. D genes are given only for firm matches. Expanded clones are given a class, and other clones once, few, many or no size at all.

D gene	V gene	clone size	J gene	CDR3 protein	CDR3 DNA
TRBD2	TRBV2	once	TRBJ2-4	CASSDGWERGLSKNIQYF	TGTGCCAGCAGTGACGGCTGGGAGCGGGGACTGTCCAAAAACATTCAGTACTTC
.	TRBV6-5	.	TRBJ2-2	CASRPGLYTGELFF	TGTGCCAGCAGACCGGGACTCTACACCGGGGAGCTGTTTTTT
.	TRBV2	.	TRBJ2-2	CASSDGAGGTGELFF	TGTGCCAGCAGTGACGGGGCAGGGGGGACCGGGGAGCTGTTTTTT
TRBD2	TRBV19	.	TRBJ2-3	CASSTDTSGGAFPTDTQYF	TGTGCCAGTAGTACCGATACTAGCGGGGGGGCCTTCCCCACAGATACGCAGTATTTT
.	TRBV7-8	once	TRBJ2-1	CASSLGGLGVIEQFF	TGTGCCAGCAGCTTAGGGGGTCTAGGGGTCATCGAGCAGTTCTTC
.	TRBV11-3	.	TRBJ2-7	CASSLDRYSYEQYF	TGTGCCAGCAGCTTAGACAGGTACTCCTACGAGCAGTACTTC
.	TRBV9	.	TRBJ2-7	CASSVNEGEQYF	TGTGCCAGCAGCGTAAACGAGGGCGAGCAGTACTTC
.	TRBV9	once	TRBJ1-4	CASSDSVVGAREKLFF	TGTGCCAGCAGCGACAGCGTCGTGGGGGCCCGTGAAAAACTGTTTTTT
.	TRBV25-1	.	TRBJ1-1	CASSEFLGSTEAFF	TGTGCCAGCAGTGAATTTCTAGGAAGCACTGAAGCTTTCTTT
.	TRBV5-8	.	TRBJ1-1	CASSLAVVEAFF	TGTGCCAGCAGCTTGGCGGTGGTTGAAGCTTTCTTT
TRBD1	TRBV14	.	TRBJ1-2	CASSDLGQGVFGYTF	TGTGCCAGCAGCGACCTGGGCCAGGGGGTTTTCGGCTACACCTTC
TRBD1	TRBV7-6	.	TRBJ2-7	CASSLEQGDSYEQYF	TGTGCCAGCAGCTTAGAACAGGGGGATTCCTACGAGCAGTACTTC
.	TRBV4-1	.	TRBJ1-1	CASSQLLGGYAEAFF	TGCGCCAGCAGCCAACTTCTCGGGGGGTACGCTGAAGCTTTCTTT
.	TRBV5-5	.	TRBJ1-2	CASSLAGEGGYTF	TGTGCCAGCAGCTTGGCAGGGGAGGGTGGCTACACCTTC
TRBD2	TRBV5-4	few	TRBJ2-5	CASSWGRLAEQETQYF	TGTGCCAGCAGCTGGGGTCGACTAGCGGAGCAAGAGACCCAGTACTTC
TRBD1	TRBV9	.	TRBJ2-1	CASSEDRDEQFF	TGTGCCAGCAGCGAGGACAGGGATGAGCAGTTCTTC
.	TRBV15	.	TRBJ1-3	CATSSGSGSSGNTIYF	TGTGCCACCAGCAGCGGGTCTGGGAGCTCTGGAAACACCATATATTTT
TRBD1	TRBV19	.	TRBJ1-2	CASSIAAGGGYGYTF	TGTGCCAGTAGTATAGCCGCAGGGGGAGGCTATGGCTACACCTTC
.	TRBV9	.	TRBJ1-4	CASSVAEREKLFF	TGTGCCAGCAGCGTCGCGGAACGGGAAAAACTGTTTTTT
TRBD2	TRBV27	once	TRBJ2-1	CASSRGQRGALSSYNEQFF	TGTGCCAGCAGCAGGGGTCAGCGGGGGGCTTTGAGCTCCTACAATGAGCAGTTCTTC
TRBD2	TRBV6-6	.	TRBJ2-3	CASSPKAGVGTDTQYF	TGTGCCAGCAGCCCTAAAGCGGGGGTCGGCACAGATACGCAGTATTTT
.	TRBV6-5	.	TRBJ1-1	CASSQGYGEAFF	TGTGCCAGCAGTCAGGGGTACGGTGAAGCTTTCTTT
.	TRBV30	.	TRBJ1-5	CAWSGPGSAQHF	TGTGCCTGGAGTGGGCCAGGGTCAGCCCAGCATTTT
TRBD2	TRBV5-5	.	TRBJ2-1	CASSAAGTSGGANDYNEQFF	TGTGCCAGCAGCGCCGCTGGGACTAGCGGGGGGGCGAATGATTACAATGAGCAGTTCTTC
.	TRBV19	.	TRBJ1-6	CASRYENSPLHF	TGTGCCAGTCGCTACGAAAATTCACCCCTCCACTTT
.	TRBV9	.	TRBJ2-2	CASSDKQGFTGELFF	TGTGCCAGCAGCGACAAACAGGGTTTCACCGGGGAGCTGTTTTTT
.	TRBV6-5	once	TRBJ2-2	CATKYTGELFF	TGTGCCACCAAATACACCGGGGAGCTGTTTTTT
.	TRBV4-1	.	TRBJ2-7	CASSQDPAYTTASYEQYF	TGCGCCAGCAGCCAAGATCCGGCCTACACGACAGCTTCCTACGAGCAGTACTTC
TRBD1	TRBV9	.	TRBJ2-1	CASSPGGPTYNEQFF	TGTGCCAGCAGCCCAGGGGGCCCCACGTACAATGAGCAGTTCTTC
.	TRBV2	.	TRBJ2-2	CASHNTGELFF	TGTGCCAGCCATAACACCGGGGAGCTGTTTTTT
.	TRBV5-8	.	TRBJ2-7	CASSLIPLSYEQYF	TGTGCCAGCAGCTTGATCCCACTCTCCTACGAGCAGTACTTC
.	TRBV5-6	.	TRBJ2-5	CASSFAGSETQYF	TGTGCCAGCAGCTTCGCGGGAAGCGAGACCCAGTACTTC
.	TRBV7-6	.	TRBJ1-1	CASSLGGGTLNTEAFF	TGTGCCAGCAGCTTAGGTGGAGGGACTCTGAACACTGAAGCTTTCTTT
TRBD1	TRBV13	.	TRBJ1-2	CASSLESRGNLYGYTF	TGTGCCAGCAGCTTAGAAAGCAGGGGGAATCTCTATGGCTACACCTTC
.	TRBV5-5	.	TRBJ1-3	CASSRRVFGNTIYF	TGTGCCAGCAGCCGCAGGGTATTTGGAAACACCATATATTTT
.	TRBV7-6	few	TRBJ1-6	CASSGARGYNSPLHF	TGTGCCAGCAGCGGGGCCAGGGGCTATAATTCACCCCTCCACTTT
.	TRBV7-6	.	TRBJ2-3	CASSSDMPDTQYF	TGTGCCAGCAGCTCGGACATGCCGGATACGCAGTATTTT
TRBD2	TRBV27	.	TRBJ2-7	CASSLAGADGAYEQYF	TGTGCCAGCAGTCTAGCGGGGGCCGATGGGGCCTACGAGCAGTACTTC
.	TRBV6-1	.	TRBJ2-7	CASSVRQASSYEQYF	TGTGCCAGCAGTGTTCGACAGGCCTCCTCCTACGAGCAGTACTTC
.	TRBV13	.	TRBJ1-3	CASSLGLMTAPNTIYF	TGTGCCAGCAGCTTAGGCCTAATGACAGCCCCAAACACCATATATTTT
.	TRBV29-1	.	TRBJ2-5	CSVAGKEETQYF	TGCAGCGTTGCGGGAAAGGAGGAGACCCAGTACTTC
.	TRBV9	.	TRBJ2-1	CASSANYNEQFF	TGTGCCAGCAGCGCTAACTACAATGAGCAGTTCTTC
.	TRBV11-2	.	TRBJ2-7	CASSLAQGYEQYF	TGTGCCAGCAGCTTGGCACAGGGCTACGAGCAGTACTTC
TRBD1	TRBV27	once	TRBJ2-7	CASSPLHGTGTYEQYF	TGTGCCAGCAGTCCTCTCCATGGGACAGGGACCTACGAGCAGTACTTC